The T cell receptor beta chain described here comes from a study of blood T cell repertoires in COVID-19. The overall study: Acute and convalescent COVID-19 specimens originated in the United States, Italy and Spain. In each case, the material was cDNA or gDNA derived from T cells, B-cell-depleted T cells, or PBMCs.

Source study methods: Counts of nucleated cells, estimated from reference gene primer amplification, were obtained. The protocol was immunoSEQ multiplex PCR, while the TCRdb copy is restricted to in-frame clones and leaves out a portion. V and J calls and clone size are copied from that table; D and trimming were computed from the DNA. The table has about 250,000 clones, 83% seen once. Trimming took off 11 bases at V and 4 bases at J, with 18 bases between the two ends. The germline V gene has CDR1 SNHLY and CDR2 FYNNEI. The CDR3 runs 13 residues. V and J are TRBV2 and TRBJ2-7; possibly TRBD2 for D (6 bases). This TCR was sampled from an elderly man with acute or convalescent COVID-19. Sequencing was carried out using peripheral blood. CDR3 nucleotide sequence: TGTGCCCCGCTTTGGCGGGACGGGTACGAGCAGTACTTC. Its translation: CAPLWRDGYEQYF. Filled out from reference TRBV2 and TRBJ2-7, the complete variable domain reads EPEVTQTPSHQVTQMGQEVILRCVPISNHLYFYWYRQILGQKVEFLVSFYNNEISEKSEIFDDQFSVERPDGSNFTLKIRSTKLEDSAMYFCAPLWRDGYEQYFGPGTRLTVT.